Listed below are T cell receptor beta chains from one sample, sequenced in a study of blood T cell repertoires in COVID-19. The assay was immunoSEQ multiplex PCR, and TCRdb's table has in-frame clones only and misses some. The data hold under 200,000 clones, with nearly 90% observed a single time. The sample comprised peripheral blood. The source of these receptors is a man in his 60s with active or convalescent COVID-19. CDR3s include the opening cysteine and the closing phenylalanine or tryptophan. The order of the fields is CDR3 DNA, CDR3 protein, V gene, clone size, D gene, J gene. A D gene is named only where the DNA matches it firmly. Clone size is not always given. Where it is, it says once, few, many or a class for expanded clones.

TGTGCCAGCAAGGGGGAAGATCAGCCCCAGCATTTT CASKGEDQPQHF TRBV6-6 once - TRBJ1-5
TGTGCCATCAGAGGCCATCTAGGCGAGGGGGCTGATGGCTACACCTTC CAIRGHLGEGADGYTF TRBV10-3 - TRBD1 TRBJ1-2
TGTGCCAGCAGTTTCGCGCCGGGATGGGCCAACGTCCTGACTTTC CASSFAPGWANVLTF TRBV6-5 few - TRBJ2-6
TGTGCCAGCAGCCAAGTTGGTCAGGGAGGTGGGTCACCCCTCCACTTT CASSQVGQGGGSPLHF TRBV14 - - TRBJ1-6
TGCGCCAGCAGTCGGGGAGAAGCCAAAAACATTCAGTACTTC CASSRGEAKNIQYF TRBV5-1 once - TRBJ2-4
TGTGCCAGCAGGGACAGGGGAGAATCACCCCTCCACTTT CASRDRGESPLHF TRBV2 - TRBD1 TRBJ1-6
TGTGCCAGCACAAGCCACGGGGATACGCAGTATTTT CASTSHGDTQYF TRBV3-1/TRBV3-2 - - TRBJ2-3
TGCGCCAGCAGTCTACAGGGGAATTCACCCCTCCACTTT CASSLQGNSPLHF TRBV5-1 - TRBD1 TRBJ1-6
TGTGCCAGCAGCGCGCTAATCCGGGACAGGGAGAGGAGTTCACCCCTCCACTTT CASSALIRDRERSSPLHF TRBV7-8 - TRBD1 TRBJ1-6
TGTGCCAGCAGTGAAGAGGGGTGGACGCTCGACAATCAGCCCCAGCATTTT CASSEEGWTLDNQPQHF TRBV2 - - TRBJ1-5
TGTGCCAGCAGTGAAGGGTGGGGGGGTGAAAAACTGTTTTTT CASSEGWGGEKLFF TRBV6-1 - - TRBJ1-4
TGCAGCGTTAGCCAGGGGACATTCGGGAGGGACGAGCAGTACTTC CSVSQGTFGRDEQYF TRBV29-1 - TRBD2 TRBJ2-7
TGCGCCAGCAGCTCGGGGACAGCCATTGGAGGTGGCACTGAAGCTTTCTTT CASSSGTAIGGGTEAFF TRBV5-1 - TRBD1 TRBJ1-1
TGTGCCAGCAGCTTGGGACTAGCGGGGTGGGAAGAGACCCAGTACTTC CASSLGLAGWEETQYF TRBV7-9 - TRBD2 TRBJ2-5
TGTGCCAGCTCACCACAGCCACTGGGGCCAAAAACCAAACTCTACAATGAGCAGTTCTTC CASSPQPLGPKTKLYNEQFF TRBV18 - - TRBJ2-1
TGCGCCAGCAGCTTCCCCGTTCTAGCGGGGCGAGATGAGACCCAGTACTTC CASSFPVLAGRDETQYF TRBV5-1 - TRBD2 TRBJ2-5